The 27 T cell receptor beta chains below were found in one sample sequenced in a study of regulatory T cells in long-lasting Graves disease. Sequencing libraries for TCR beta were prepared with iRepertoire HTBI primers and Arm-PCR of CDR3 regions. TCRdb redid the calling of the multiplex PCR reads with MiXCR, one entry per CDR3 protein. This table holds 500,000 to 700,000 distinct CDR3 sequences, about 30% found once. Documented time point: persistent/refractory GD, antithyroid drugs over 5 years with positive TRAb. PBMCs were the source of the RNA used for TCR sequencing. The sequencing here drew on peripheral blood mononuclear cells (PBMCs), taken when the disease was refractory, from a patient treated with antithyroid drugs. These receptors originate from a female donor with Graves disease.

Remarks on this clonotype: One end of the junction is discordant with germline, which a read error may explain. The rearrangement uses TRBV11-2 and TRBJ2-7, with 8 bases aligning to TRBD2. The germline gives CDR1 SGHAT, CDR2 FQNNGV. The CDR3 is 15 residues long. The CDR3: CVSSLVAGGNYEQYF. CDR3 in DNA: TGTGTCAGCAGCTTAGTGGCGGGAGGAAACTACGAGCAGTACTTC.

This clonotype was detected many times. The CDR3 nucleotides read TGTGCCAGCAGTTACTCGGCATATAGGGACATTCAGTACTTC. Protein sequence: CASSYSAYRDIQYF. The chain joins TRBV6-6 to TRBJ2-4; D not resolved. Germline V gene data show CDR1 as MNHNY and CDR2 as SVGAGI (reference sequence). The CDR3 loop spans 14 amino acids. The V and J ends lost 0 bases and 8 bases respectively, with 11 bases between them.

The chain uses TRBV6-1 and TRBJ1-5, with no clear D. Per germline, CDR1 MNHNS and CDR2 SASEGT. The CDR3 contains 14 residues. Trimming took 0 bases from V and 7 from J, leaving 10 bases between them. The CDR3 region has the DNA TGTGCCAGCAGTGAAGCGTGGGGTGGACAGCCCCAGCATTTT. Translated, it gives CASSEAWGGQPQHF.

This chain's CDR3 is CAISESMIVREDRALGEQYF. In DNA form, the CDR3 reads TGTGCCATCAGTGAGTCGATGATTGTTAGGGAGGACAGGGCCCTGGGCGAGCAGTACTTC. The chain recombines TRBV10-3 with TRBJ2-7, with TRBD1 identical over 8 bases. The ends lost 0 bases at V and 6 bases at J; junction bases unmatched: 22. Germline values: CDR1 ENHRY, CDR2 SYGVKD. The CDR3 totals 20 residues.

This chain joins TRBV6-1 and TRBJ1-1; a weak D match, TRBD1 (5 bases). V lost 5 bases, J lost 4 bases, and 11 bases lay in between. CDR3 length equals 13 residues. Germline CDR1 is MNHNS and CDR2 is SASEGT. The CDR3 bases are TGTGCCAGCAGTCGGGGACGGATCACTGAAGCTTTCTTT. Translation: CASSRGRITEAFF.

The gene calls are TRBV30 and TRBJ1-5, with D perhaps matching TRBD1 (5 bases). With 4 bases removed from V and 6 bases from J, the gap between germline ends came to 16 bases. Germline values: CDR1 GTSNPN, CDR2 SVGIG (reference sequence). The CDR3 loop spans 14 amino acids. The DNA of the CDR3 is TGTGCCTGGAAAGTAGCGGGGGGAGGTCAGCCCCAGCATTTT. The encoded protein is CAWKVAGGGQPQHF. Using reference TRBV30 and TRBJ1-5 for the parts outside the CDR3, the full variable domain is SQTIHQWPATLVQPVGSPLSLECTVEGTSNPNLYWYRQAAGRGLQLLFYSVGIGQISSEVPQNLSASRPQDRQFILSSKKLLLSDSGFYLCAWKVAGGGQPQHFGDGTRLSIL.

This sequence joins TRBV24-1 and TRBJ1-5; possibly TRBD1 for D (6 bases). Between the trimmed V and J ends, which lost 4 bases and 3 bases, there was a span of 12 bases. There are 15 residues in the CDR3. The germline CDR1 and CDR2 sequences are KGHDR and SFDVKD. The CDR3 DNA reads as TGTGCCACCAGTGACAGGACAGCGTTCAATCAGCCCCAGCATTTT. It specifies CATSDRTAFNQPQHF.

This chain links TRBV29-1 with TRBJ1-1, with a possible D match to TRBD1 (6 bases). The V gene's germline CDR1 is SQVTM and CDR2 ANQGSEA. This CDR3 is 14 amino acids long. Trimming cost V 3 bases and J 9 bases, with 20 bases left between them. DNA of the CDR3: TGCAGCGTTGAGCCGGATACAGGGACGAGGAAAGCTTTCTTT. It is translated as CSVEPDTGTRKAFF.

This clonotype was observed a handful of times. This chain uses TRBV19 with TRBJ2-7; weak D call: TRBD2 (5 bases). Germline CDR1 is LNHDA and CDR2 is SQIVND (reference sequence). CDR3 length: 14 amino acids. V shed 7 bases and J shed 3 bases, with 16 bases lying between them. The CDR3 DNA reads as TGTGCCAGTACGGCATCGGGATCCTACTACGAGCAGTACTTC. As protein: CASTASGSYYEQYF.

The V gene is TRBV7-9, the J gene TRBJ2-7, with D perhaps matching TRBD2 (7 bases). V was clipped by 6 bases and J by 5 bases, with 14 bases between them. Germline-derived CDR1 and CDR2 are SEHNR and FQNEAQ (reference sequence). The CDR3 sequence is 13 residues long. DNA of the CDR3: TGTGCCAGCAGACCCACAGGGAGGGACGAGCAGTACTTC. As protein: CASRPTGRDEQYF.

In its sample, this clonotype was seen a few times. In this CDR3 the conserved last residue, phenylalanine or tryptophan, is missing, so a read error is likely. The V and J genes are TRBV6-1 and TRBJ1-2; possible D gene TRBD1, 6 bases. V lost 8 bases and J 4 bases, leaving 11 bases between the germline ends. Germline assignment: CDR1 MNHNS and CDR2 SASEGT. This CDR3 has 12 amino acids. CDR3 sequence: CASRGQIYGYTL. DNA for the CDR3: TGTGCCAGCCGAGGACAGATCTATGGCTACACCCTC.

V usage is TRBV6-1 and J usage is TRBJ2-2; D is possibly TRBD1 or TRBD2 (5 bases each). V was cut by 6 bases and J by 1 base, with 15 bases left in between. The CDR3 covers 16 residues. Looked up from germline, CDR1 is MNHNS and CDR2 is SASEGT. As DNA, the CDR3 is TGTGCCAGCAGCCCAGGGTACGGGGTGAACACCGGGGAGCTGTTTTTT. Amino acid sequence: CASSPGYGVNTGELFF.

The chain combines TRBV28 with TRBJ1-4; TRBD1 matches at 9 bases. V lost 4 bases and J lost 8; bases outside the gene matches: 5. This CDR3 has 14 amino acids. The germline gives CDR1 MDHEN, CDR2 SYDVKM. The CDR3 nucleotides read TGTGCCAGCAGTTCACAGGGGGCTGGGGAAAAACTGTTTTTT. It specifies CASSSQGAGEKLFF.

V and J are TRBV11-2 and TRBJ2-7; D is possibly TRBD2 (5 bases). The germline gives CDR1 SGHAT, CDR2 FQNNGV. V lost 1 base and J lost 3, with 25 bases in between. The CDR3 is made up of 19 amino acids. The CDR3: CASSLGYSPDSLRSYEQYF. The DNA for the CDR3 is TGTGCCAGCAGCTTAGGGTACTCCCCGGACTCCTTGAGAAGCTACGAGCAGTACTTC. Based on the CDR3 plus reference TRBV11-2 and TRBJ2-7, the full variable domain is EAGVAQSPRYKIIEKRQSVAFWCNPISGHATLYWYQQILGQGPKLLIQFQNNGVVDDSQLPKDRFSAERLKGVDSTLKIQPAKLEDSAVYLCASSLGYSPDSLRSYEQYFGPGTRLTVT.

The rearrangement joins TRBV7-6 to TRBJ2-2, with 14 bases matching TRBD2. CDR1 is SGHVS, CDR2 FNYEAQ, per germline. V lost 1 base to trimming and J lost 6 bases; unmatched junction nucleotides: 1. The CDR3 covers 16 residues. The CDR3 bases are TGTGCCAGCAGCTTAGGACTAGCGGGAGGGCCCGGGGAGCTGTTTTTT. It encodes CASSLGLAGGPGELFF.

As for this clonotype: A much larger clone sits a single nucleotide away, making a read error possible. The chain couples TRBV7-2 to TRBJ1-1, with D uncertain. The CDR3 has 14 amino acids. Germline CDR1 reads SGHTA; CDR2 reads FQGNSA. The CDR3 DNA is TGTGCCAGCGTTCTAGGTCGCGGGAACACTGAAGCTATCTTT. Amino acids: CASVLGRGNTEAIF.

V is TRBV5-1 and J is TRBJ1-3; the D is unclear. This CDR3 region has 16 residues. CDR1 is SGHRS and CDR2 is YFSETQ in the germline V gene. Trimming left V 0 bases short and J 0 bases short, with 10 bases between. This CDR3 reads CASSLDGRYSGNTIYF. The CDR3 nucleotides are TGCGCCAGCAGCTTGGATGGTCGATACTCTGGAAACACCATATATTTT.

A single count supports this clonotype. The chain has TRBV10-3 and TRBJ2-1; no clear D gene. V lost 4 bases and J lost 4, with 2 bases in between. Per germline, CDR1 ENHRY and CDR2 SYGVKD. The CDR3 is made up of 11 amino acids. Here the CDR3 DNA reads TGTGCCATCAGTGTTTACAATGAGCAGTTCTTC. Translating gives CAISVYNEQFF.

This clonotype was counted at least ten times. V usage is TRBV6-2 or TRBV6-3 and J usage is TRBJ1-5; 10 nucleotides match TRBD1. CDR3 length: 17 residues. Germline V CDR1 and CDR2: MNHEY, SVGEGT. V shed 5 bases and J 0 bases; nucleotides not matched to a gene: 7. CDR3 DNA sequence: TGTGCCAGCAGTGGGGGACAGGGGTCCCATAGCAATCAGCCCCAGCATTTT. Its translation is CASSGGQGSHSNQPQHF.

The DNA for the CDR3 is TGTGCCAGCAGTGAAGCCTACAGGGGAGGAACTGAAGCTTTCTTT. It is translated as CASSEAYRGGTEAFF. The gene calls are TRBV6-1 and TRBJ1-1; 7 nucleotides agree with TRBD1. This CDR3 region has 15 residues. Germline V gene sequence: CDR1 MNHNS, CDR2 SASEGT. J was trimmed by 5 bases and V by 0 bases; bases with no gene match: 6.

This clonotype was seen ten or more times. The CDR3 does not end in the conserved phenylalanine or tryptophan, so this is likely a read error. The chain employs TRBV6-1 and TRBJ2-2, with TRBD1 identical over 10 bases. The CDR3 sequence is 15 residues long. Germline V gene lookup returns CDR1 MNHNS and CDR2 SASEGT. Unmatched junction bases numbered 2, after V lost 4 bases and J lost 3 bases. This CDR3 is CASSATGGDTGELFL. The CDR3, as DNA: TGTGCCAGCAGTGCGACAGGGGGCGACACCGGGGAGCTGTTTCTT.

Note on this clonotype: Because it lacks the conserved phenylalanine or tryptophan at the end, this CDR3 is likely a read error. The chain links TRBV20-1 to TRBJ1-5, with D hard to call. The CDR3 contains 14 residues. V dropped 7 bases and J dropped 0 bases, with 13 bases sitting between them. From germline, CDR1 is DFQATT and CDR2 SNEGSKA (reference sequence). The CDR3 loop is CSVPPADSNQPQHL. CDR3 coding DNA: TGCAGTGTTCCCCCGGCGGATAGCAATCAGCCCCAGCATCTT.

The rearrangement uses TRBV7-9 and TRBJ2-1; 9 bases agree with TRBD2. This CDR3 comprises 13 residues. Germline-derived CDR1 and CDR2 are SEHNR and FQNEAQ (reference sequence). After removal of 5 bases from V and 10 bases from J, the junction contained 6 bases not matched to a gene. The CDR3 protein is CASSPRLAEEQFF. In nucleotides, the CDR3 is TGTGCCAGCAGCCCGCGACTAGCGGAGGAGCAGTTCTTC.

This clonotype was found many times. This sequence joins TRBV11-2 and TRBJ2-5; D is possibly TRBD2 (5 bases). Per the germline V gene, CDR1 is SGHAT and CDR2 is FQNNGV. The length of the CDR3 is 15 residues. V was clipped by 2 bases and J by 5 bases, with 15 bases between them. The CDR3 loop reads CASSLSESAVETQYF. The CDR3 region has the DNA TGTGCCAGCAGCTTATCGGAGTCAGCGGTTGAGACCCAGTACTTC.

In regard to this clonotype: A much larger clone lies one base from this, so it may be a read error. The V and J genes are TRBV11-1 and TRBJ2-5; either TRBD1 or TRBD2 may supply D (5 bases each). Germline CDR1 and CDR2: SGHAT and FQDESV (reference sequence). The CDR3 extends over 15 amino acids. The CDR3 spells CACSSEGPLQETQYF. CDR3 coding DNA: TGTGCCTGCAGCTCCGAGGGACCGTTACAAGAGACCCAGTACTTC.

The chain uses TRBV2 and TRBJ1-2, with TRBD1 as a possible D gene (5 bases). The V end was cut by 1 base, the J end by 3 bases, with 12 bases between. This CDR3 region has 15 residues. Germline-derived CDR1 and CDR2 are SNHLY and FYNNEI. The CDR3 nucleotides read TGTGCCAGCAGTGAAGGAGCAGGGAACTACTATGGCTACACCTTC. As protein: CASSEGAGNYYGYTF.

The chain has TRBV20-1 and TRBJ1-5, with D possibly TRBD1 on 6 matching bases. Between the trimmed V and J ends, which lost 7 bases and 7 bases, there was a span of 14 bases. Per germline, CDR1 DFQATT and CDR2 SNEGSKA (reference sequence). CDR3 length: 12 amino acids. CDR3 in DNA: TGCAGTGTTGTAGGGGGAGGCCAGCCCCAGCATTTT. Protein sequence: CSVVGGGQPQHF.